The entry below describes one T cell receptor (beta chain). Its antigen is as yet unknown. This CDR3 has 11 amino acids. The V end lost 7 bases, the J end lost 8 bases, and 14 bases lay between the germline ends. The germline gives CDR1 DFQATT, CDR2 SNEGSKA (reference sequence). The sample is drawn from a study of cytomegalovirus exposure and HLA in healthy donors. Study conclusions and caveats: Analysis was performed later, and it showed HLA-associated TCR beta chains to be more clonally expanded than equally common others.

The PCR employed 60 Vbeta primers together with 13 Jbeta primers. The assay was immunoSEQ multiplex PCR, and TCRdb's table has in-frame clones only and misses some. In the table there are approximately 97,000 clones, around 73% of which are singletons. The genes are TRBV20-1 and TRBJ1-2, with D unclear. The sequencing input was PBMCs. This receptor was identified in a woman between 40 and 50 years old in good health and CMV-seropositive. Here the CDR3 DNA reads TGCAGTGTCGGACCGGGGTGGGGCTACACCTTC. Amino acids: CSVGPGWGYTF.